Below, 6 T cell receptor beta chains from the same sample are listed, as sequenced in a study of blood T cell repertoires in COVID-19. Libraries were prepared by immunoSEQ multiplex PCR; TCRdb keeps only in-frame clonotypes and omits some of them. The table has some 200,000 clones, around 80% seen once. Sequenced sample: peripheral blood. Every receptor here comes from a woman aged 70-85 years with COVID-19, enrolled during active disease.

The chain recombines TRBV6-6 with TRBJ2-7; possible D gene TRBD1, 6 bases. This CDR3 has 12 residues. Deletions cut 4 bases from V and 6 bases from J, with 10 bases between. CDR1 MNHNY and CDR2 SVGAGI come from the germline V gene (reference sequence). CDR3 coding DNA: TGTGCCAGCAGTTCCACAGGGAGCGAGCAGTACGTC. Protein sequence: CASSSTGSEQYV.

The V call is TRBV30, the J call TRBJ2-4; 9 bases are shared with TRBD1. Per germline, CDR1 GTSNPN and CDR2 SVGIG (reference sequence). CDR3 size: 14 residues. Trimming removed 3 bases from V and 3 bases from J; junction bases left unmatched: 3. In DNA, the CDR3 is TGTGCCTGGAGGGGACAGGGAGGCAAAAACATTCAGTACTTC. It codes for CAWRGQGGKNIQYF.

The J gene is TRBJ2-1, the V gene TRBV7-3; 8 nucleotides agree with TRBD1. Germline V gene data show CDR1 as SGHTA and CDR2 as FQGTGA. The CDR3 loop spans 14 amino acids. V gave up 0 bases and J gave up 12 bases; unmatched junction bases: 7. The DNA of the CDR3 is TGTGCCAGCAGCTTAACCGAGATTACAGGGGGGCAGTTCTTC. This sequence encodes CASSLTEITGGQFF.

The CDR3 DNA follows: TGTGCCAGCAGCCAAAGGGCGGGTGCAGGGGCCAACGTCCTGACTTTC. Translation gives CASSQRAGAGANVLTF. The chain employs TRBV14 and TRBJ2-6, with D possibly TRBD2 on 5 matching bases. V shed 2 bases and J shed 4 bases, with 12 bases lying between them. Germline V lookup: CDR1 SGHDN, CDR2 FVKESK. This CDR3 spans 16 amino acids.

The chain uses TRBV6-4 and TRBJ1-4; 7 positions match TRBD1. CDR3 length: 13 amino acids. Germline values: CDR1 MRHNA, CDR2 SNTAGT. V lost 3 bases to trimming and J lost 8 bases; unmatched junction nucleotides: 3. The CDR3 spells CASSEDREEKLFF. DNA for the CDR3: TGTGCCAGCAGTGAAGACAGGGAAGAAAAACTGTTTTTT.

The V gene is TRBV19, the J gene TRBJ2-1; 7 bases line up with TRBD2. J gave up 2 bases and V 6 bases, and 1 base lay outside the gene matches. This CDR3 comprises 13 residues. Germline lookup yields CDR1 LNHDA and CDR2 SQIVND (reference sequence). CDR3 protein: CASSGLAYNEQFF. CDR3 nucleotide sequence: TGTGCCAGTAGCGGACTAGCCTACAATGAGCAGTTCTTC.